The sequence of this TCR beta chain was determined in a study of immune heterogeneity within non-small cell lung tumors. The study's findings and limits: Identical dominant CDR3 beta clonotypes recurred among a patient's tumor sites, alongside site-unique high-frequency clones. Clonality of local T cells correlated moderately but significantly with local tumor mutational burden (R about 0.34).

The CDR3 has 14 amino acids. The ends lost 5 bases at V and 1 base at J; junction bases unmatched: 5. Per germline, CDR1 SGHNT and CDR2 YENEEA. TCR beta CDR3 amplification used multiplex PCR with 32 V and 13 J primers. TCRdb itself ran the multiplex PCR reads through MiXCR, one entry per CDR3 protein. Among approximately 20,000 distinct CDR3 sequences listed, 27% were seen once. For each sample, template was roughly 0.65 ug of bulk tumor genomic DNA. Taken during surgery, several biopsies per primary tumor were spaced as far apart as possible within the tumor mass. Curative operations were performed on patients who had untreated, newly diagnosed non-small cell lung cancer. Non-small cell lung cancer patients, newly diagnosed and having surgery with curative intent, served as donors. In its sample, this clonotype was seen many times. The antigen is undetermined.

Specimen: lung tumor tissue. The V gene is TRBV11-3, the J gene TRBJ2-7, with 7 bases identical to TRBD1. The TCR was taken from a middle-aged man with non-small cell lung cancer. The CDR3 protein is CASSKETGSYEQYF. In DNA, the CDR3 is TGTGCCAGCAGCAAAGAGACAGGGTCCTACGAGCAGTACTTC.